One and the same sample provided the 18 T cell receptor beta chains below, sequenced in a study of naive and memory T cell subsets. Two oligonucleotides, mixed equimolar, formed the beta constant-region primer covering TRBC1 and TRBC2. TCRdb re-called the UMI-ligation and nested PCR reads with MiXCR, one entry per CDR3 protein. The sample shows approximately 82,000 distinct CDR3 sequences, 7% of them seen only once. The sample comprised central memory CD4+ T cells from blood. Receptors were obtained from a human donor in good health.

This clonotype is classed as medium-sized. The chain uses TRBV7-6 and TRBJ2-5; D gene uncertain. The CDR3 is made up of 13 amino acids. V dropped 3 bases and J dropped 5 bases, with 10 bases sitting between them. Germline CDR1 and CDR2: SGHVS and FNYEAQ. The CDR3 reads CASSFGVSETQYF. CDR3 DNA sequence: TGTGCCAGCAGCTTTGGGGTCTCTGAGACCCAGTACTTC.

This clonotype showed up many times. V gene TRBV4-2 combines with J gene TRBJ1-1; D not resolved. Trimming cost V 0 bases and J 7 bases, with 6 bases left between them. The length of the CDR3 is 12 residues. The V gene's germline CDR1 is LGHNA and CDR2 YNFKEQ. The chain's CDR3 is CASSQDRSEAFF. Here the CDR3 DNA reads TGTGCCAGCAGCCAAGACAGGAGTGAAGCTTTCTTT.

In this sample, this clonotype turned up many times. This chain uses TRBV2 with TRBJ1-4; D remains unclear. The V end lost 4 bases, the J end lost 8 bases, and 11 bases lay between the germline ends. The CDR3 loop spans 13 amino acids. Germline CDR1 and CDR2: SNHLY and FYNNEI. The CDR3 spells CASSVRMGEKLFF. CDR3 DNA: TGTGCCAGCAGTGTACGGATGGGAGAAAAACTGTTTTTT.

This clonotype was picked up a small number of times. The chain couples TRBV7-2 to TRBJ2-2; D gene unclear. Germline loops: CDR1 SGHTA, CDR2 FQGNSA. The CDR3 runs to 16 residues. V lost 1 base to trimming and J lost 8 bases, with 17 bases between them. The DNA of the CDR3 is TGTGCCAGCAGCTTAGTTATCGGGTCAGCTAGTGGGGAGCTGTTTTTT. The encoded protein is CASSLVIGSASGELFF.

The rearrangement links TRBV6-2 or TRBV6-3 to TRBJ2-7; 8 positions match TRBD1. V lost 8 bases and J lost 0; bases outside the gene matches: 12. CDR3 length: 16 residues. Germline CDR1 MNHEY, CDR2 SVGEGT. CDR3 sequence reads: CASVKRWTGSSYEQYF. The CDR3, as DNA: TGTGCCAGCGTAAAAAGGTGGACAGGGAGCTCCTACGAGCAGTACTTC.

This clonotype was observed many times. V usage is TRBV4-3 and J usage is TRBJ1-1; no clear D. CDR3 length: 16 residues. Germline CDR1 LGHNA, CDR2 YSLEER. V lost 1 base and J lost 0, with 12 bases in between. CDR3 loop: CASSQGIGLVNTEAFF. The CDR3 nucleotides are TGCGCCAGCAGCCAAGGGATCGGGTTAGTGAACACTGAAGCTTTCTTT.

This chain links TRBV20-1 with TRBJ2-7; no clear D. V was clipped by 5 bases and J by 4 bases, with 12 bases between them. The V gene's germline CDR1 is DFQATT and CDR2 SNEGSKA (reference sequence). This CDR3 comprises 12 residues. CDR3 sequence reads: CSASPGSYEQYF. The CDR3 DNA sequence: TGCAGTGCTTCCCCCGGCAGTTACGAGCAGTACTTC.

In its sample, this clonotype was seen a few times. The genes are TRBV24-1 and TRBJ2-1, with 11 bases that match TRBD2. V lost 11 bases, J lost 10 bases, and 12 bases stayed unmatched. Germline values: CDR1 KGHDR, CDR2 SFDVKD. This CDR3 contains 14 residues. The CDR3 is CAIQGLAVGAEQFF. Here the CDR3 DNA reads TGTGCCATCCAGGGACTAGCGGTCGGCGCAGAGCAGTTCTTC.

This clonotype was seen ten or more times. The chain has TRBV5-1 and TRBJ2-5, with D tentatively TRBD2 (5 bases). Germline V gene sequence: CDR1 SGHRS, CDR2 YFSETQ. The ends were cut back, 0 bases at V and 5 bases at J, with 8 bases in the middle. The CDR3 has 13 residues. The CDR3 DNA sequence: TGCGCCAGCAGCTTGGGCTCGGGGGAGACCCAGTACTTC. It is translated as CASSLGSGETQYF.

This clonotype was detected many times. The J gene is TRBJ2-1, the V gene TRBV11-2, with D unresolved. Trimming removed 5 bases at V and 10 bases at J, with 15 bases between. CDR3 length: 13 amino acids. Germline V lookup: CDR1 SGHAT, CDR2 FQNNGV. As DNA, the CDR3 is TGTGCCAGCAGCCCTGATCTTTTCGGGGAGCAGTTCTTC. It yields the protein CASSPDLFGEQFF. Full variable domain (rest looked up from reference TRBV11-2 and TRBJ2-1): EAGVAQSPRYKIIEKRQSVAFWCNPISGHATLYWYQQILGQGPKLLIQFQNNGVVDDSQLPKDRFSAERLKGVDSTLKIQPAKLEDSAVYLCASSPDLFGEQFFGPGTRLTVL.

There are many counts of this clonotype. The CDR3 DNA reads as TGCAGTGCTAAAGGCAGGACAACACACAATGAGCAGTTCTTC. It translates to CSAKGRTTHNEQFF. The gene calls are TRBV20-1 and TRBJ2-1, with D maybe TRBD1 (5 bases). The CDR3 sequence is 14 residues long. Trimming left V 4 bases short and J 5 bases short, with 15 bases between. In germline, CDR1 is DFQATT, CDR2 SNEGSKA (reference sequence).

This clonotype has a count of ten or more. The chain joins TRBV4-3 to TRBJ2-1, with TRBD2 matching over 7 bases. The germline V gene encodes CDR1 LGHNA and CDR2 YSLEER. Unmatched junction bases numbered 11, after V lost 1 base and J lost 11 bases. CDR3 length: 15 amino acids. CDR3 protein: CASSQGVGSGIKQFF. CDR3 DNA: TGCGCCAGCAGCCAAGGAGTTGGCAGCGGGATTAAGCAGTTCTTC.

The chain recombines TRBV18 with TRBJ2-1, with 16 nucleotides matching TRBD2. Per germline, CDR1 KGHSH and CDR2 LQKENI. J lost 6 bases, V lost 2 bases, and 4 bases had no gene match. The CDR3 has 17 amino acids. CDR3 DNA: TGTGCCAGCTCACCAGGGACTAGCGGGAGGGCCGTCAATGAGCAGTTCTTC. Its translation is CASSPGTSGRAVNEQFF.

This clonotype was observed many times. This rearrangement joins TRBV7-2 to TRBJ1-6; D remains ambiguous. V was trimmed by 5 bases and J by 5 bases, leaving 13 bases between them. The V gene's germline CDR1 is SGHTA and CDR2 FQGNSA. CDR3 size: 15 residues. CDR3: CASSGQRQDNSPLHF. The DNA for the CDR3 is TGTGCCAGCAGCGGTCAGCGGCAGGATAATTCACCCCTCCACTTT.

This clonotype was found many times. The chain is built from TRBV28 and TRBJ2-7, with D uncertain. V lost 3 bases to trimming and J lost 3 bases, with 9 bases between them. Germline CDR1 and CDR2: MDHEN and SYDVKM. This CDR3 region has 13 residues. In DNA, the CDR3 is TGTGCCAGCAGTTTTGAGATTCGCTACGAGCAGTACTTC. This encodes CASSFEIRYEQYF.

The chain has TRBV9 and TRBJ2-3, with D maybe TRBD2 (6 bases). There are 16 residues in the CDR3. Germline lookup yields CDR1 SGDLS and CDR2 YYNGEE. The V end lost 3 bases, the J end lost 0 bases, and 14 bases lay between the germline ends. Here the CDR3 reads CASSDGPAGSTDTQYF. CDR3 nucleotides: TGTGCCAGCAGCGACGGTCCTGCGGGAAGCACAGATACGCAGTATTTT.

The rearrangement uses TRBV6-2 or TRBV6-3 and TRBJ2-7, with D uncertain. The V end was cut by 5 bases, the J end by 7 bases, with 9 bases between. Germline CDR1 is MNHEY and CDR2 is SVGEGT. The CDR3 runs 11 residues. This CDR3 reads CASSIQGEQYF. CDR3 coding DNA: TGTGCCAGCAGTATCCAAGGGGAGCAGTACTTC.

The CDR3 loop is CASSQYGGGMVQETQYF. CDR3 DNA sequence: TGCGCCAGCAGCCAGTATGGGGGAGGGATGGTGCAAGAGACCCAGTACTTC. This chain uses TRBV5-1 with TRBJ2-5; 7 bases line up with TRBD2. This CDR3 is built from 17 residues. V was clipped by 4 bases and J by 2 bases; unmatched bases: 14. The germline V gene has CDR1 SGHRS and CDR2 YFSETQ.